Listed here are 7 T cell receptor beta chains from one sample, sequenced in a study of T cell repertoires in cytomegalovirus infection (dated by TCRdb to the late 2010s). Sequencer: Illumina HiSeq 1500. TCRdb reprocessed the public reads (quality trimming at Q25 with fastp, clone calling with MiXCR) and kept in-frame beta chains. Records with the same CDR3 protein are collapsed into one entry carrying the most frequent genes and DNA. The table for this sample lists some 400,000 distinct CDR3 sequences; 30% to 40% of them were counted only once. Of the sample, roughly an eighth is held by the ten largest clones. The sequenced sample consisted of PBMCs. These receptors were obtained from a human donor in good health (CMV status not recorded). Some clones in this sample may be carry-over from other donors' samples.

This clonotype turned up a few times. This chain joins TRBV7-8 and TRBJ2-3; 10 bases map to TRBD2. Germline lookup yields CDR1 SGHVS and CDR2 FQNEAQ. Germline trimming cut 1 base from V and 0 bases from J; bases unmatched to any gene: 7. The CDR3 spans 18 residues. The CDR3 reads CASSLVLAGASSTDTQYF. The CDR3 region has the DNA TGTGCCAGCAGCTTAGTCCTAGCGGGGGCTTCTAGCACAGATACGCAGTATTTT.

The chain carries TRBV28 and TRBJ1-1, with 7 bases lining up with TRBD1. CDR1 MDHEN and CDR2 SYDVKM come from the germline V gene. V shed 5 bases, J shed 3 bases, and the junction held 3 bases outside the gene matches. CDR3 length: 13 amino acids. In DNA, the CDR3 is TGTGCCAGCAGTGTAAGGGGGCACACTGAAGCTTTCTTT. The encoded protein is CASSVRGHTEAFF.

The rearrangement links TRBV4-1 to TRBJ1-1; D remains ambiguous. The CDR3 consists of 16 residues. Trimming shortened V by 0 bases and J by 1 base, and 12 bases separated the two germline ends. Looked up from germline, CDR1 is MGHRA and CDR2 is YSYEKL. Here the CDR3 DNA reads TGCGCCAGCAGCCAAGATGCCGGACCTTGGAACACTGAAGCTTTCTTT. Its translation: CASSQDAGPWNTEAFF.

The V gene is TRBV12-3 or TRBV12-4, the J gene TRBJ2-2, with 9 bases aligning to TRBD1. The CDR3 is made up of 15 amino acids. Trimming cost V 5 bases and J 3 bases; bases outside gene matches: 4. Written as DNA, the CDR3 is TGTGCCAGCAGTCCGACAGGGGGTTACACCGGGGAGCTGTTTTTT. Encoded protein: CASSPTGGYTGELFF.

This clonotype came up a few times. CDR3 residues: CARNHRRPPSTDTQYF. DNA of the CDR3: TGTGCCAGAAACCACCGAAGGCCCCCGAGCACAGATACGCAGTATTTT. The chain is built from TRBV5-3 and TRBJ2-3, with unresolved D. TRBV5-3 is an open reading frame whose function is uncertain. V was shortened by 6 bases and J by 0 bases, with 17 bases between the two germline ends. CDR3 length: 16 residues.

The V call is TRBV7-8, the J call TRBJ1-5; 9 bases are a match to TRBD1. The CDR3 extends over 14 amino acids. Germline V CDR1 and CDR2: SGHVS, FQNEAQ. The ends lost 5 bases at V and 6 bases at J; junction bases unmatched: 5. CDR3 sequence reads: CASSEGQGLQPQHF. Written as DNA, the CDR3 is TGTGCCAGCAGCGAAGGACAGGGGCTTCAGCCCCAGCATTTT.

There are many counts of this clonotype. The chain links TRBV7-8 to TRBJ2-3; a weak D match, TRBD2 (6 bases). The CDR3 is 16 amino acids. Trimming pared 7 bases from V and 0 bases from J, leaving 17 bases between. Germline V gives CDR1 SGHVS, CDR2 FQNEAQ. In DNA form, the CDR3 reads TGTGCCAGCACCGCGGATAGCGGAACTAGCACAGATACGCAGTATTTT. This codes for CASTADSGTSTDTQYF.